The 7 T cell receptor beta chains reported below all come from one sample, sequenced in a study of T cells in localized non-small cell lung cancer (TCRdb year 2020). The receptor library was made with the immunoSEQ multiplex PCR assay. TCRdb mirrors the immuneACCESS table, restricted to in-frame sequences. Some clones are absent from its copies; in checked studies, under half trace to an unresolved V gene, and the reason for the others is unknown. Within this sample are approximately 1,700 clones, with more than 20% of them counted one time only. The ten largest make up over 7.5% of the sample. The source material was normal lung tissue next to the tumor, sampled before any cancer treatment. The source of these receptors is a female donor at least 60 years old with stage II squamous cell lung carcinoma.

This chain links TRBV25-1 with TRBJ2-3, with D perhaps TRBD2 (6 bases). Germline CDR1 reads MGHDK; CDR2 reads SYGVNS. Between the trimmed V and J ends, which lost 1 base and 6 bases, there was a span of 14 bases. The length of the CDR3 is 15 residues. CDR3 sequence: CASSELRLAGDTQYF. CDR3 bases: TGTGCCAGCAGTGAATTGAGGCTGGCGGGGGATACGCAGTATTTT.

Only a few counts were recorded for this clone. The chain uses TRBV9 and TRBJ1-3, with D possibly matching TRBD1 (5 bases). The CDR3 spans 15 residues. With 4 bases removed from V and 0 bases from J, the gap between germline ends came to 11 bases. Germline V lookup: CDR1 SGDLS, CDR2 YYNGEE. The CDR3 region has the DNA TGTGCCAGCAGCTCGGGACTCTCCTCTGGAAACACCATATATTTT. As protein: CASSSGLSSGNTIYF.

This clone was found a few times. This chain joins TRBV19 and TRBJ1-1; D is unclear. The CDR3 is 14 residues long. V lost 5 bases to trimming and J lost 2 bases, with 12 bases between them. Germline V gives CDR1 LNHDA, CDR2 SQIVND (reference sequence). CDR3 amino acids: CASSVLAGNTEAFF. For the CDR3, the DNA is TGTGCCAGTAGTGTCCTCGCGGGCAACACTGAAGCTTTCTTT.

This CDR3 reads CASTKEMGLGGQETQYF. CDR3 nucleotides: TGTGCCAGCACCAAAGAGATGGGGCTAGGAGGTCAAGAGACCCAGTACTTC. The rearrangement uses TRBV12-5 and TRBJ2-5; perhaps D is TRBD1 or TRBD2 (5 bases each). This CDR3 is 17 amino acids long. The V gene's germline CDR1 is LGHNT and CDR2 FRNRAP.

J is TRBJ2-3 and V is TRBV14, with 7 positions matching TRBD1. The CDR3 extends over 12 amino acids. The J segment lost 8 bases and the V segment lost 4 bases, leaving 3 bases of the junction unmatched. Germline V gene sequence: CDR1 SGHDN, CDR2 FVKESK. CDR3: CASSPDRSTQYF. DNA for the CDR3: TGTGCCAGCAGCCCGGACAGGAGTACGCAGTATTTT.

This clone was observed a single time. The rearrangement uses TRBV28 and TRBJ1-5; D remains unclear. Trimming removed 5 bases from V and 6 bases from J, with 8 bases in between. The CDR3 runs 12 residues. Germline V gives CDR1 MDHEN, CDR2 SYDVKM. The CDR3 here is CASSPRSQPQHF. For the CDR3, the DNA is TGTGCCAGCAGTCCCCGGTCTCAGCCCCAGCATTTT.

The genes are TRBV9 and TRBJ2-1, with unresolved D. This CDR3 is 15 amino acids long. The ends were cut back, 6 bases at V and 0 bases at J, with 13 bases in the middle. CDR1 and CDR2 from the germline V gene are SGDLS and YYNGEE. CDR3 loop: CASTLGGVSYNEQFF. The CDR3 DNA reads as TGTGCCAGCACTTTGGGTGGGGTCTCCTACAATGAGCAGTTCTTC.